The clone carrying this T cell receptor (beta chain) was detected a few times. What it binds is unknown. These data belong to a study of T cell repertoires in cytomegalovirus infection. Background on the study: Matching HLA type, along with CMV infection, was indicated by public TCR beta signatures.

TCRdb used MiXCR to reprocess the reads, holding one entry per CDR3 protein. Of around 450,000 distinct CDR3 sequences listed, over 9% were seen once; the top ten hold 9.5% to 13%. Study results and caveats: The ex vivo response was dominated by HLA-C-restricted CMV-specific TCR beta clonotypes. Totalled public TCR beta family frequency picked out people who carried CMV plus the relevant HLA.

The germline gives CDR1 LGHNT, CDR2 FRNRAP. V was shortened by 0 bases and J by 8 bases, with 7 bases between the two germline ends. The CDR3 runs to 13 residues. Sequencing input: PBMCs. The clonotype was recovered from a human donor in good health (CMV status not recorded). Some clones in this sample may be carry-over from other donors' samples. The chain links TRBV12-5 to TRBJ1-4, with D hard to call. This CDR3 is CASGLVPLEKLFF. CDR3 sequence (DNA): TGTGCTAGTGGTTTGGTACCATTGGAAAAACTGTTTTTT. Full variable domain (remainder filled in from reference TRBV12-5 and TRBJ1-4): DARVTQTPRHKVTEMGQEVTMRCQPILGHNTVFWYRQTMMQGLELLAYFRNRAPLDDSGMPKDRFSAEMPDATLATLKIQPSEPRDSAVYFCASGLVPLEKLFFGSGTQLSVL.